The clone carrying this TCR beta chain turned up a few times. A read error may produce the germline difference seen at one junction end. The data are from a study of metastatic and nonmetastatic thyroid tumors. Patients underwent thyroid surgery, and none had received any treatment before it. There are 15 residues in the CDR3. TCRdb re-called clones from the PCR reads using MiXCR. The sample yields approximately 40,000 clones, more than 25% seen once. The sequenced sample consisted of blood. The chain joins TRBV12-3 or TRBV12-4 to TRBJ2-2; no firm D call. This TCR came from a male donor with papillary thyroid cancer or a benign thyroid nodule (not recorded which). Some clones in this sample may be carry-over from other donors' samples. CDR3 nucleotide sequence: TGTACCAGCAGTTTGTGGGGTAAGAACACCGGGGAGCTGTTTTTT. It encodes CTSSLWGKNTGELFF.